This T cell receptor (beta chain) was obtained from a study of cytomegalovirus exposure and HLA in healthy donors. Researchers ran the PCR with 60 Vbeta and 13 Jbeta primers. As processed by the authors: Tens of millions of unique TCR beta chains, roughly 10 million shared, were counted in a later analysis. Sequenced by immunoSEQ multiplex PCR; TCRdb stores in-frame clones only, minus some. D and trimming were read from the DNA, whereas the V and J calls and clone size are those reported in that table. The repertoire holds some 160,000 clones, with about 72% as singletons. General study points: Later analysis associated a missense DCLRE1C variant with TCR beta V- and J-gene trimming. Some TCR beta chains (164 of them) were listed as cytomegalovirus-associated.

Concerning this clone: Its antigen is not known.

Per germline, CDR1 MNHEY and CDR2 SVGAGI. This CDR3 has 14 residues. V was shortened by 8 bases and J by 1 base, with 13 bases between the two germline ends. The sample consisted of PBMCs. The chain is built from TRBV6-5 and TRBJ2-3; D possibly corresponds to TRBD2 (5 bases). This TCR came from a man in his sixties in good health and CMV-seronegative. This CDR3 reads CASGLAAGTDTQYF. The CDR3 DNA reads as TGTGCCAGCGGTCTAGCCGCGGGCACAGATACGCAGTATTTT.